This T cell receptor (beta chain) was documented in a study of CD8 T cells in Susac syndrome. This CDR3 is 15 amino acids long. Germline V CDR1 and CDR2: SGHDN, FVKESK. After removal of 2 bases from V and 3 bases from J, the junction contained 7 bases not matched to a gene. Random hexamers primed reverse transcription of roughly 0.5 to 1 ug RNA. Multiplex immunoSEQ PCR targeted 54 Vbeta and 13 Jbeta TCR beta segments. TCRdb re-analysed the immunoSEQ multiplex PCR reads in MiXCR, keeping a single row per CDR3 protein. The sample yields 250,000 to 300,000 distinct CDR3 sequences, 70% to 90% seen once. Peripheral blood CD8+ and CD4+ T cells were profiled by TCR beta sequencing. Study-wide points: The TCR sequencing and HLA analysis in the study involved a relatively small number of individuals, as the study acknowledged.

As concerns this clonotype: The antigen remains undetermined.

The sample was CD8+ T cells from PBMCs. The sequence came from a human donor with multiple sclerosis. V is TRBV14 and J is TRBJ2-7; TRBD2 matches at 7 bases. CDR3 region: CASSQSGTTDYEQYF. DNA for the CDR3: TGTGCCAGCAGCCAATCCGGGACTACGGACTACGAGCAGTACTTC.